Listed below are T cell receptor beta chains from one sample, sequenced in a study of CD8 T cells in Susac syndrome. A single record per CDR3 protein comes from TCRdb applying MiXCR to the immunoSEQ multiplex PCR reads. The repertoire includes 300,000 or so distinct CDR3 sequences, about 90% of them detected once, and about 0.063% sits in the top ten. The sequenced sample was CD4+ T cells from PBMCs. These receptors all stem from a human donor with multiple sclerosis. The CDR3 runs from the conserved cysteine through the conserved F or W. D genes are given only for firm matches. The listing skips clone size in some rows; elsewhere it reads once, few, many or a size class.

TRBV5-1	TRBD2	.	TRBJ2-1	CASSIGLAGVSYNEQFF	TGCGCCAGCAGCATAGGACTAGCGGGGGTCTCCTACAATGAGCAGTTCTTC
TRBV20-1	.	.	TRBJ2-5	CSARDEGTQETQYF	TGCAGTGCTAGAGATGAGGGAACCCAAGAGACCCAGTACTTC
TRBV24-1	.	.	TRBJ2-4	CATQLLPEAKNIQYF	TGTGCCACCCAACTCCTTCCCGAAGCCAAAAACATTCAGTACTTC
TRBV2	TRBD1	once	TRBJ1-1	CASSEGPRTGVGAFF	TGTGCCAGCAGTGAGGGCCCTCGGACAGGCGTGGGAGCTTTCTTT
TRBV30	.	.	TRBJ1-1	CVAMNTEAFF	TGTGTAGCTATGAACACTGAAGCTTTCTTT
TRBV29-1	.	once	TRBJ1-2	CSVVRNGVYGYTF	TGCAGCGTTGTTCGCAATGGGGTCTATGGCTACACCTTC
TRBV4-1	TRBD2	.	TRBJ2-1	CASSLAASGVGYEQFF	TGCGCCAGCAGCCTGGCGGCTAGCGGGGTAGGATATGAGCAGTTCTTC
TRBV15	.	.	TRBJ1-5	CATSREGGAGRLNQPQHF	TGTGCCACCAGCAGAGAGGGTGGGGCTGGACGGCTTAATCAGCCCCAGCATTTT
TRBV7-9	.	.	TRBJ1-1	CASSLRKNTEAFF	TGTGCCAGCAGTTTGAGAAAAAACACTGAAGCTTTCTTT
TRBV12-3/TRBV12-4	.	.	TRBJ2-3	CASTSPGRPTTDTQYF	TGTGCCAGCACTTCCCCGGGCAGGCCGACCACAGATACGCAGTATTTT
TRBV5-1	.	.	TRBJ2-7	CASSLQPASSEQYF	TGCGCCAGCAGCTTGCAACCGGCGTCCTCCGAGCAGTACTTC
TRBV7-3	TRBD1	.	TRBJ2-3	CASSHPGTGFRQYF	TGTGCCAGCAGCCACCCGGGGACAGGGTTTCGCCAGTATTTT
TRBV7-9	.	.	TRBJ2-1	CASSLLAPEQFF	TGTGCCAGCAGCTTGTTAGCGCCTGAGCAGTTCTTC
TRBV7-2	.	.	TRBJ2-5	CASSLGQAQYF	TGTGCCAGCAGCTTAGGGCAGGCCCAGTACTTC
TRBV9	.	.	TRBJ2-3	CASSVMDSTDTQYF	TGTGCCAGCAGCGTTATGGACAGCACAGATACGCAGTATTTT
TRBV2	.	.	TRBJ2-4	CASSDEGRADIQYF	TGTGCCAGCAGTGACGAGGGGCGGGCGGACATTCAGTACTTC
TRBV20-1	TRBD2	once	TRBJ2-1	CSATGLAGHNEQFF	TGCAGTGCTACGGGACTAGCGGGACACAATGAGCAGTTCTTC
TRBV11-2	.	.	TRBJ2-2	CASSLHSLATGELFF	TGTGCCAGCAGCTTACACAGCCTAGCCACCGGGGAGCTGTTTTTT
TRBV18	TRBD2	.	TRBJ2-1	CASSPASSGYNEQFF	TGTGCCAGCTCACCAGCGTCTAGCGGCTACAATGAGCAGTTCTTC
TRBV7-2	.	.	TRBJ1-6	CASSVRAGDSSPLHF	TGTGCCAGCAGCGTTAGGGCAGGGGATAGTTCACCCCTCCACTTT
TRBV6-6	.	.	TRBJ1-3	CASSLVQGGNTIYF	TGTGCCAGCAGTTTAGTGCAGGGTGGAAACACCATATATTTT
TRBV25-1	TRBD2	once	TRBJ2-1	CASSPTRTSGRSYNEQFF	TGTGCCAGCAGCCCCACGAGGACTAGCGGGAGAAGCTACAATGAGCAGTTCTTC
TRBV11-2	TRBD2	.	TRBJ2-7	CASSFAGGYSYEQYF	TGTGCCAGCAGCTTCGCGGGGGGGTACTCCTACGAGCAGTACTTC
TRBV3-1	TRBD2	.	TRBJ2-1	CASSQDRTSGRSPRFAGEQFF	TGTGCCAGCAGCCAAGATAGGACTAGCGGGAGGTCCCCTCGATTTGCCGGTGAGCAGTTCTTC
TRBV30	.	.	TRBJ1-1	CACHRNTEAFF	TGTGCCTGTCACCGGAATACTGAAGCTTTCTTT
TRBV7-9	.	.	TRBJ1-1	CASSRTFGGGEAFF	TGTGCCAGCAGCCGAACTTTTGGGGGGGGTGAAGCTTTCTTT
TRBV5-1	.	.	TRBJ1-3	CASSLGVANSGNTIYF	TGCGCCAGCAGCTTGGGGGTCGCTAACTCTGGAAACACCATATATTTT
TRBV12-3/TRBV12-4	.	.	TRBJ1-5	CASSFRGNQPQHF	TGTGCCAGCAGTTTTAGGGGCAATCAGCCCCAGCATTTT
TRBV20-1	TRBD2	.	TRBJ2-1	CSARVGLAGNEQFF	TGCAGTGCTAGAGTGGGACTAGCGGGAAACGAGCAGTTCTTC
TRBV6-5	TRBD1	.	TRBJ2-7	CASSYRAGGYEQYF	TGTGCCAGCAGTTACCGGGCAGGGGGCTACGAGCAGTACTTC
TRBV30	.	.	TRBJ1-1	CAWSVLTEAFF	TGTGCCTGGAGTGTACTCACTGAAGCTTTCTTT
TRBV6-6	.	.	TRBJ2-5	CASSYSGQGGVGTQYF	TGTGCCAGCAGTTACTCGGGACAAGGAGGGGTCGGGACCCAGTACTTC
TRBV29-1	TRBD2	.	TRBJ2-3	CSVEGWTSSPDTQYF	TGCAGCGTTGAAGGTTGGACTAGCAGCCCAGATACGCAGTATTTT
TRBV23-1	.	.	TRBJ1-2	CASFSTGTIADYTF	TGCGCCAGTTTTTCTACAGGGACTATTGCAGACTACACCTTC
TRBV15	.	.	TRBJ2-1	CATSRDYPGVGNEQFF	TGTGCCACCAGCAGAGATTATCCGGGAGTAGGAAATGAGCAGTTCTTC
TRBV9	.	.	TRBJ2-7	CASSGEYGPGAYEQYF	TGTGCCAGCAGTGGTGAGTATGGCCCTGGAGCCTACGAGCAGTACTTC
TRBV7-9	.	once	TRBJ1-2	CASSTAPNYGYTF	TGTGCCAGCAGCACAGCCCCTAACTATGGCTACACCTTC
TRBV5-1	.	few	TRBJ2-5	CASSLTEETQYF	TGCGCCAGCAGCTTGACAGAAGAGACCCAGTACTTC
TRBV11-1	TRBD2	.	TRBJ2-3	CASSQRGGIADTQYF	TGTGCCAGCAGTCAGCGGGGGGGCATCGCAGATACGCAGTATTTT
TRBV24-1	TRBD2	.	TRBJ2-1	CATSDAGLVGNEQFF	TGTGCCACCAGTGATGCTGGACTAGTGGGGAATGAGCAGTTCTTC
TRBV20-1	TRBD1	.	TRBJ1-4	CSAPKTGGGEKLFF	TGCAGTGCTCCCAAGACAGGGGGCGGTGAAAAACTGTTTTTT
TRBV7-9	.	.	TRBJ2-5	CASSLGSGEGVFQETQYF	TGTGCCAGCAGCCTGGGGAGCGGCGAAGGGGTGTTCCAAGAGACCCAGTACTTC
TRBV10-3	.	.	TRBJ2-7	CAIDVRVRGEQYF	TGTGCCATCGATGTTCGGGTAAGGGGCGAGCAGTACTTC
TRBV13	.	.	TRBJ2-7	CASSLGGAPYEQYF	TGTGCCAGCAGCTTAGGTGGTGCCCCCTACGAGCAGTACTTC
TRBV7-2	.	.	TRBJ2-2	CASSYTRELFF	TGTGCCAGCAGTTACACCCGGGAGCTGTTTTTT
TRBV27	.	few	TRBJ2-7	CASSFSRGYEQYF	TGTGCCAGCAGTTTCTCGAGAGGGTACGAGCAGTACTTC
TRBV7-2	.	.	TRBJ1-5	CASSFTGTFGNQPQHF	TGTGCCAGCAGCTTCACCGGGACATTCGGCAATCAGCCCCAGCATTTT
TRBV20-1	.	.	TRBJ2-1	CSAGARTNWNEQFF	TGCAGTGCTGGCGCCCGGACTAATTGGAATGAGCAGTTCTTC
TRBV29-1	.	.	TRBJ1-5	CSVRGVGQPQHF	TGCAGCGTCAGAGGGGTGGGTCAGCCCCAGCATTTT
TRBV20-1	.	.	TRBJ2-1	CSAGSYNEQFF	TGCAGTGCTGGGTCTTACAATGAGCAGTTCTTC
TRBV19	.	.	TRBJ1-2	CATLPRGRGPVYNYGYTF	TGTGCCACCCTCCCACGGGGGAGAGGCCCAGTTTATAACTATGGCTACACCTTC
TRBV19	.	.	TRBJ2-7	CASSFLGYEQYF	TGTGCCAGTAGTTTCTTGGGATACGAGCAGTACTTC
TRBV3-1	.	.	TRBJ1-6	CASSQEGGARSPLHF	TGTGCCAGCAGCCAAGAAGGAGGGGCGCGGTCACCCCTCCACTTT
TRBV5-1	.	.	TRBJ1-5	CASSPRQGGQPQHF	TGCGCCAGCAGCCCCCGGCAGGGTGGGCAGCCCCAGCATTTT
TRBV2	TRBD1	once	TRBJ1-6	CASHDRGNSPLHF	TGTGCCAGCCATGACAGGGGAAATTCACCCCTCCACTTT
TRBV9	.	.	TRBJ2-4	CASSAGPLNGNIQYF	TGTGCCAGCAGCGCCGGCCCTCTCAACGGGAACATTCAGTACTTC
TRBV19	.	.	TRBJ2-1	CASSISPSRGEQFF	TGTGCCAGTAGTATCAGCCCGTCTAGAGGTGAGCAGTTCTTC
TRBV4-1	TRBD2	.	TRBJ2-3	CASSRGLAGVRSTDTQYF	TGCGCCAGCAGCCGCGGACTAGCGGGAGTTCGTAGCACAGATACGCAGTATTTT
TRBV4-1	.	.	TRBJ2-1	CASSQESRVTYNEQFF	TGCGCCAGCAGCCAAGAGAGCAGGGTCACCTACAATGAGCAGTTCTTC
TRBV19	TRBD1	.	TRBJ2-7	CASTRDRESYEQYF	TGTGCCAGTACAAGGGACAGGGAATCCTACGAGCAGTACTTC